These T cell receptor beta chains were read from a single sample in a study of OX40 agonist ivuxolimab in advanced cancers. Measured with immunoSEQ multiplex PCR; TCRdb has only the in-frame clones, and not every one. The table shows about 23,000 clones, with 77% occurring only once. The sample in question was CD4+ or CD8+ T cells sorted from blood, obtained in a trial of the OX40 agonist ivuxolimab. The origin of the receptors is an adult with an advanced solid tumor such as melanoma, head and neck, liver or kidney cancer. CDR3s include the opening cysteine and the closing phenylalanine or tryptophan. A D gene is named only where the DNA matches it firmly. Clone size is given for some rows only: seen once, a few or many times, or a class if the clone is expanded.

>TRBD2|.|TRBJ2-7|TRBV10-3
CAISEPGLAGNYEQYF
TGTGCCATCAGTGAGCCTGGACTAGCGGGGAACTACGAGCAGTACTTC
>.|.|TRBJ2-2|TRBV4-3
CASSQDGGAGTGELFF
TGCGCCAGCAGCCAAGACGGAGGGGCCGGCACCGGGGAGCTGTTTTTT
>.|.|TRBJ1-2|TRBV4-2
CASSQDPGTTNYGYTF
TGTGCCAGCAGCCAGGACCCCGGGACAACTAACTATGGCTACACCTTC
>.|once|TRBJ2-1|TRBV7-8
CASSFQGVAYNEQFF
TGTGCCAGCAGCTTTCAGGGTGTTGCCTACAATGAGCAGTTCTTC
>.|once|TRBJ2-1|TRBV5-6
CASSHGVMNEQFF
TGTGCCAGCAGCCACGGGGTTATGAATGAGCAGTTCTTC
>TRBD1|medium-sized|TRBJ1-4|TRBV7-4
CASRPNHRTGGSRANEKLFF
TGTGCCAGCAGACCAAATCACCGGACAGGGGGTAGTAGGGCTAATGAAAAACTGTTTTTT
>TRBD1|few|TRBJ2-1|TRBV9
CASSVGTGAYNEQFF
TGTGCCAGCAGCGTCGGGACAGGGGCCTACAATGAGCAGTTCTTC
>.|few|TRBJ2-5|TRBV5-1
CASSLAEVEETQYF
TGCGCCAGCAGCTTGGCCGAGGTTGAGGAGACCCAGTACTTC
>.|.|TRBJ2-5|TRBV7-9
CASSFAAGLIAQETQYF
TGTGCCAGCAGCTTTGCTGCGGGCTTGATTGCCCAAGAGACCCAGTACTTC
>.|few|TRBJ2-1|TRBV5-4
CASSLDSSYNEQFF
TGTGCCAGCAGCTTGGACAGCTCCTACAATGAGCAGTTCTTC
>TRBD1|.|TRBJ2-7|TRBV6-5
CASSYSRTGGSYEQYF
TGTGCCAGCAGTTACTCGAGGACAGGAGGCTCCTACGAGCAGTACTTC
>.|.|TRBJ1-1|TRBV5-4
CASSWGPLVSTEAFF
TGTGCCAGCAGCTGGGGGCCTTTGGTAAGCACTGAAGCTTTCTTT
>.|.|TRBJ2-5|TRBV7-8
CASSLFPTAQVTRGPDSTQYF
TGTGCCAGCAGCCTTTTCCCGACAGCCCAAGTGACTCGTGGCCCGGACTCGACCCAGTACTTC
>TRBD1|.|TRBJ2-1|TRBV25-1
CATDRGNEQFF
TGTGCCACGGACAGGGGTAATGAGCAGTTCTTC
>TRBD2|.|TRBJ2-3|TRBV9
CASSPAGVADTQYF
TGTGCCAGCAGCCCGGCGGGGGTGGCAGATACGCAGTATTTT
>TRBD2|.|TRBJ2-7|TRBV30
CAWSLGGEQYF
TGTGCCTGGAGTCTGGGGGGGGAGCAGTACTTC
>.|.|TRBJ1-1|TRBV9
CASSPRALTRVTEAFF
TGTGCCAGCAGCCCCCGAGCCCTTACCCGGGTAACTGAAGCTTTCTTT
>.|.|TRBJ2-3|TRBV5-1
CASSSSRDIGTQYF
TGCGCCAGCAGCTCCTCCCGGGACATTGGGACGCAGTATTTT
>TRBD1|.|TRBJ2-1|TRBV7-8
CASSSDRGALSSSYNEQFF
TGTGCCAGCAGCTCGGACAGGGGGGCCCTCTCTAGCTCCTACAATGAGCAGTTCTTC
>.|.|TRBJ1-6|TRBV6-1
CASSYGSPLHF
TGTGCCAGCAGTTACGGTTCACCCCTCCACTTT
>.|.|TRBJ2-1|TRBV27
CASSNILTSYNEQFF
TGTGCCAGCAGCAACATTCTTACCTCCTACAATGAGCAGTTCTTC
>TRBD1|.|TRBJ1-3|TRBV18
CASYGQGTTIYF
TGTGCCAGCTACGGACAGGGGACCACCATATATTTT
>.|medium-sized|TRBJ2-1|TRBV5-4
CASSQSTGGLYNEQFF
TGTGCCAGCAGTCAGTCGACGGGGGGCCTATACAATGAGCAGTTCTTC
>.|once|TRBJ1-5|TRBV29-1
CSVEVGDSNQPQHF
TGCAGCGTTGAAGTGGGAGATAGCAATCAGCCCCAGCATTTT
>.|few|TRBJ1-1|TRBV2
CARGVGSNTEAFF
TGTGCCAGGGGGGTGGGCTCGAACACTGAAGCTTTCTTT
>.|.|TRBJ1-1|TRBV14
CASSQKSGLGARAFF
TGTGCCAGCAGCCAAAAAAGCGGGTTGGGGGCGCGAGCTTTCTTT
>.|.|TRBJ1-2|TRBV13
CASSLEAGAGGYTF
TGTGCCAGCAGCTTAGAAGCAGGGGCTGGTGGCTACACCTTC
>.|.|TRBJ2-3|TRBV7-8
CASSLGASGADTQYF
TGTGCCAGCAGCTTAGGGGCATCGGGGGCAGATACGCAGTATTTT